This entry describes one TCR beta chain. Antigen unknown. Germline loops: CDR1 SGHNT, CDR2 YYREEE (reference sequence). The V gene end was trimmed by 4 bases and the J gene end by 2 bases; junction bases not matched to a gene: 6. The CDR3 covers 15 residues. The data stem from a study of TIL therapy for anti-PD-1-resistant metastatic lung cancer. Study background: Progressing patients received lymphodepletion, expanded TIL infusion and IL-2.

The immunoSEQ assay was v3. Libraries were sequenced to 2 million to 2.5 million read pairs (survey) or roughly 4.5-6 million (deep). The assay was immunoSEQ multiplex PCR, and TCRdb's table has in-frame clones only and misses some. The sample records roughly 46,000 clones, 80% to 90% being singletons. Time point denoted: pre-treatment sample, taken before nivolumab and TIL therapy. Study outcomes and limitations: TIL clonotype persistence in blood showed no apparent association with response. Patients were highly selected, enriched for treatment-naive, never-smoker and oncogene-addicted cases.

The gene calls are TRBV5-4 and TRBJ2-7, with TRBD1 matching 10 bases. The input for sequencing was blood, taken at baseline. The receptor comes from a person aged 25-79 years with non-small cell lung cancer. The CDR3 DNA reads as TGTGCCAGCAGCAACCGGGACAGGGGCCCCTACGAGCAGTACTTC. It encodes CASSNRDRGPYEQYF.